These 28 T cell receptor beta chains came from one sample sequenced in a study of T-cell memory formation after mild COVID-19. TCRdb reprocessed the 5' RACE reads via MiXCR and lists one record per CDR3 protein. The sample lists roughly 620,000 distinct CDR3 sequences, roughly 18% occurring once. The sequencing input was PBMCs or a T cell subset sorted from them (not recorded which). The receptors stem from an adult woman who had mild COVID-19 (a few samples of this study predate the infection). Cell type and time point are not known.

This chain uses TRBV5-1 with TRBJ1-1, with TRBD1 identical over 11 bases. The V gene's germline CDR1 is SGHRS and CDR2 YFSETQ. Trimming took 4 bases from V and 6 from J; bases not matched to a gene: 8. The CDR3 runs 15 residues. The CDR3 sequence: CASSRDRGYDPEAFF. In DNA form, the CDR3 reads TGCGCCAGCAGCAGGGACAGGGGGTATGATCCTGAAGCTTTCTTT.

The chain's CDR3 is CASSLKDRAADTQYF. As DNA, the CDR3 is TGCGCCAGCAGCTTGAAGGACAGGGCGGCAGATACGCAGTATTTT. The chain recombines TRBV5-1 with TRBJ2-3; 8 nucleotides align to TRBD1. V was pared by 1 base and J by 4 bases, with 5 bases of the junction left unmatched. This CDR3 is 15 amino acids long. Germline lookup yields CDR1 SGHRS and CDR2 YFSETQ.

The CDR3 sequence is CASSSGIETQYF. CDR3 coding DNA: TGTGCCAGCAGCAGCGGGATAGAGACCCAGTACTTC. The chain combines TRBV25-1 with TRBJ2-5; 7 nucleotides align to TRBD2. The J segment lost 4 bases and the V segment lost 6 bases, leaving 2 bases of the junction unmatched. The germline gives CDR1 MGHDK, CDR2 SYGVNS. The CDR3 totals 12 residues.

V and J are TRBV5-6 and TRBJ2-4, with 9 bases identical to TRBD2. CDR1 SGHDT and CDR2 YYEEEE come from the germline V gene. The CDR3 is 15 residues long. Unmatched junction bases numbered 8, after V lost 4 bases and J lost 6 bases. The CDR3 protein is CASSGWRGGLNIQYF. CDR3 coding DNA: TGTGCCAGCAGCGGTTGGCGGGGGGGCCTAAACATTCAGTACTTC.

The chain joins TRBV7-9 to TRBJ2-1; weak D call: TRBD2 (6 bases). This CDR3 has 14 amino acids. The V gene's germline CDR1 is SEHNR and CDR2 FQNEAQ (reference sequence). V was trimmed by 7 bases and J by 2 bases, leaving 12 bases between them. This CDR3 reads CASTRGGAYNEQFF. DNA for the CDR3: TGTGCCAGCACCCGAGGAGGGGCCTACAATGAGCAGTTCTTC.

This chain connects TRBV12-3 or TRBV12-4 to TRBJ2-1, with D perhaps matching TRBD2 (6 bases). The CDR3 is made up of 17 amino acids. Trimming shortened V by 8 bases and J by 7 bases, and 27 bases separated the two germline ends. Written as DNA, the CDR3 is TGTGCCAGCCTGTCCGGGGAGGCAGGGTATGAGGGAAATGAGCAGTTCTTC. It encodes CASLSGEAGYEGNEQFF.

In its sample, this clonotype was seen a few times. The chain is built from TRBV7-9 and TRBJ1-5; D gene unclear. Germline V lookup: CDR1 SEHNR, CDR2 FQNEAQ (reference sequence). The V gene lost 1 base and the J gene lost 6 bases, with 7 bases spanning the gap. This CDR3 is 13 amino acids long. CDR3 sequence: CASSLEGAQPQHF. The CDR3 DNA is TGTGCCAGCAGCTTAGAGGGAGCTCAGCCCCAGCATTTT.

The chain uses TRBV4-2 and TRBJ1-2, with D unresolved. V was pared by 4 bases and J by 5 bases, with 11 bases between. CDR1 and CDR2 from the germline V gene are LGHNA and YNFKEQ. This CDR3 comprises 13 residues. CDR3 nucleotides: TGTGCCAGCAGCCCCTTCCCGGAGTATGGCTACACCTTC. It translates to CASSPFPEYGYTF.

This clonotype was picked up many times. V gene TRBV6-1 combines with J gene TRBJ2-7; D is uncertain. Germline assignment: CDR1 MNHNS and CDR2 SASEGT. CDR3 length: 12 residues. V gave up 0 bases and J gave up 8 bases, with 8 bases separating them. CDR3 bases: TGTGCCAGCAGTGAAGCTCCTACGCAGCAGTACTTC. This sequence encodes CASSEAPTQQYF.

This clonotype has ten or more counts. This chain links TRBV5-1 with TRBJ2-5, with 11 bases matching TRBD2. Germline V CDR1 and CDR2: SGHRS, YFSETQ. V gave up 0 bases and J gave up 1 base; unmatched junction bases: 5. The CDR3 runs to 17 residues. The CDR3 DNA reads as TGCGCCAGCAGCTTGGGGACTAGCGGGCGTTTCCAAGAGACCCAGTACTTC. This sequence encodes CASSLGTSGRFQETQYF.

The CDR3: CSAIRQGSSYEQYF. In DNA form, the CDR3 reads TGCAGTGCTATCAGACAGGGCAGCTCCTACGAGCAGTACTTC. This chain connects TRBV20-1 to TRBJ2-7; 7 bases are shared with TRBD1. From germline, CDR1 is DFQATT and CDR2 SNEGSKA (reference sequence). CDR3 length: 14 residues. V gave up 4 bases and J gave up 0 bases; unmatched junction bases: 6.

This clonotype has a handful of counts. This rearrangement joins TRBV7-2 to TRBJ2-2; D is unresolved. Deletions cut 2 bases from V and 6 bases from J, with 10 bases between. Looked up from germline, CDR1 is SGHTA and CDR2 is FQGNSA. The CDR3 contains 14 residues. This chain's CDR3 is CASSLRRKAGELFF. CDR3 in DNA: TGTGCCAGCAGCTTAAGGCGCAAGGCCGGGGAGCTGTTTTTT.

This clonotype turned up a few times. The CDR3 sequence is CASSLFQGNYEQYF. The CDR3 bases are TGCGCCAGCAGCTTGTTTCAGGGTAACTACGAGCAGTACTTC. The J gene is TRBJ2-7, the V gene TRBV5-1; tentatively, D is TRBD1 (5 bases). The V gene's germline CDR1 is SGHRS and CDR2 YFSETQ. This CDR3 region has 14 residues. V lost 1 base and J 3 bases, leaving 11 bases between the germline ends.

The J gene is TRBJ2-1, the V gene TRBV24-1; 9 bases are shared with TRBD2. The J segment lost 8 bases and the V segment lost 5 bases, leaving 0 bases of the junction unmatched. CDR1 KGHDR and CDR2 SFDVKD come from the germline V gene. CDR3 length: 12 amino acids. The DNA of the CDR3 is TGTGCCACCAGTGGACTAGCGGATGAGCAGTTCTTC. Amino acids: CATSGLADEQFF.

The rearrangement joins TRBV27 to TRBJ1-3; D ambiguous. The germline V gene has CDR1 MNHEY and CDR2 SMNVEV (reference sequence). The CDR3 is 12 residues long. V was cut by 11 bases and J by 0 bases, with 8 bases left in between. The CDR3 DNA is TGTGCCTGTAGGGACTCTGGAAACACCATATATTTT. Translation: CACRDSGNTIYF.

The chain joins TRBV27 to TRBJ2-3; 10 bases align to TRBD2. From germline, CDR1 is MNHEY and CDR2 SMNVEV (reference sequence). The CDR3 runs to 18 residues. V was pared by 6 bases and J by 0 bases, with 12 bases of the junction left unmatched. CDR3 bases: TGTGCCAGCAGGCTAACACTAGCGGGGCCTCCTAGCACAGATACGCAGTATTTT. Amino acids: CASRLTLAGPPSTDTQYF.

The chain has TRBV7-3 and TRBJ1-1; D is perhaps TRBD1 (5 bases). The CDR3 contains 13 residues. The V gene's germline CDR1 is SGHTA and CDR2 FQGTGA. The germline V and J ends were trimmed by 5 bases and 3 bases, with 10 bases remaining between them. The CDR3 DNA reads TGTGCCAGCAGCCCAGGGTATGACACTGAAGCTTTCTTT. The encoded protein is CASSPGYDTEAFF.

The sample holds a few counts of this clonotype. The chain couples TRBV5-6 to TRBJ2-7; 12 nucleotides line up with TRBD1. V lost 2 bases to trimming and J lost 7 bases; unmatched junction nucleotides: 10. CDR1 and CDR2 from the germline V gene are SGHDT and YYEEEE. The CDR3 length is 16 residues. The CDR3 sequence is CASSFPGTGGAGEQYF. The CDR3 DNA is TGTGCCAGCAGCTTCCCCGGGACAGGGGGCGCGGGGGAGCAGTACTTC.

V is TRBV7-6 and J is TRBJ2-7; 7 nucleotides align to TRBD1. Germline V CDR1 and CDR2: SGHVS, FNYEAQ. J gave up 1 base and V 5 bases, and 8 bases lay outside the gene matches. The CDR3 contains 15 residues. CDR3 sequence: CASSARQGPSYEQYF. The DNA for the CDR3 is TGTGCCAGCAGCGCGCGACAGGGCCCTTCCTACGAGCAGTACTTC.

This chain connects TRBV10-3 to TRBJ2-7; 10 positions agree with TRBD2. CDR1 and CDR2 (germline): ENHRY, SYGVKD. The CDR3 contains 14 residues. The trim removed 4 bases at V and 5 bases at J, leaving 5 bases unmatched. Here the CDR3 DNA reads TGTGCCATCAGTGGGGCTAGCGGGAGTAACGAGCAGTACTTC. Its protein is CAISGASGSNEQYF.

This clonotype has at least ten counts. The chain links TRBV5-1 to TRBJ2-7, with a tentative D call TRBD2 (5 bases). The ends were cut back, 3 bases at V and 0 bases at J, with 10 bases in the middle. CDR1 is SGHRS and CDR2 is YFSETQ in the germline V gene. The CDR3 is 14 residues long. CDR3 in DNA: TGCGCCAGCAGCTCAGGACTGAGCTCCTACGAGCAGTACTTC. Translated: CASSSGLSSYEQYF. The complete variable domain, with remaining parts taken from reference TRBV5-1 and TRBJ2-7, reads KAGVTQTPRYLIKTRGQQVTLSCSPISGHRSVSWYQQTPGQGLQFLFEYFSETQRNKGNFPGRFSGRQFSNSRSEMNVSTLELGDSALYLCASSSGLSSYEQYFGPGTRLTVT.

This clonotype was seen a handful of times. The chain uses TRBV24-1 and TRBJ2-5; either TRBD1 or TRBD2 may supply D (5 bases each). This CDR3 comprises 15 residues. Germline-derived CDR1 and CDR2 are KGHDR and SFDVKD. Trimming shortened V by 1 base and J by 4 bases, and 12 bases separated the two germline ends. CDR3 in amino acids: CATSDFQGATETQYF. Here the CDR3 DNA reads TGTGCCACCAGTGATTTTCAGGGAGCGACAGAGACCCAGTACTTC.

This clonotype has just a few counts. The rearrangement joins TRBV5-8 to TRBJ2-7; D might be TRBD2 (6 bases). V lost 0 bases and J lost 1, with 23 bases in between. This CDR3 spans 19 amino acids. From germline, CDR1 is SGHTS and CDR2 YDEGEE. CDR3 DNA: TGTGCCAGCAGCTTGGGTTGGAGGCCCGCGGCAGGGAGGTCCTACGAGCAGTACTTC. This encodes CASSLGWRPAAGRSYEQYF. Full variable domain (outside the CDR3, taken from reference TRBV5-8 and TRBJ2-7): EAGVTQSPTHLIKTRGQQATLRCSPISGHTSVYWYQQALGLGLQFLLWYDEGEERNRGNFPPRFSGRQFPNYSSELNVNALELEDSALYLCASSLGWRPAAGRSYEQYFGPGTRLTVT.

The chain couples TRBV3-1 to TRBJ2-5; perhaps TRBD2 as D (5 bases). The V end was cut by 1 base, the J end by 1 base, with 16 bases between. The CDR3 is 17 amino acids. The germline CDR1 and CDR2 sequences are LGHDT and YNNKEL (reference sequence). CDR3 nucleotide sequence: TGTGCCAGCAGCCAAGTGTCCCATCGACTAATCCAAGAGACCCAGTACTTC. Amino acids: CASSQVSHRLIQETQYF.

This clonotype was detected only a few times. As DNA, the CDR3 is TGTGCCAGCAGCTCAGGACTAGCGGGAGTTTCAGATACGCAGTATTTT. As protein: CASSSGLAGVSDTQYF. The J gene is TRBJ2-3, the V gene TRBV5-5, with 13 bases matching TRBD2. The length of the CDR3 is 16 residues. With V trimmed by 3 bases and J by 4 bases, 5 bases remained unmatched. Germline-derived CDR1 and CDR2 are SGHKS and YYEKEE (reference sequence).

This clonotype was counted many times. The CDR3 here is CASSPLGGLGTEQYF. The CDR3, as DNA: TGTGCCAGCAGTCCCCTGGGCGGACTAGGGACTGAGCAGTACTTC. The V gene is TRBV7-9, the J gene TRBJ2-7; 7 nucleotides line up with TRBD2. V dropped 6 bases and J dropped 7; count of bases not matched to a gene: 15. Germline lookup yields CDR1 SEHNR and CDR2 FQNEAQ (reference sequence). The CDR3 covers 15 residues.

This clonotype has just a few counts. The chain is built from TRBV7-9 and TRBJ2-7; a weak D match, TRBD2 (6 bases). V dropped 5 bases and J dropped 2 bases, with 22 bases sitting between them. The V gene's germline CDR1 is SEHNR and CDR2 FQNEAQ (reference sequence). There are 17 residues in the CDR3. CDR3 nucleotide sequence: TGTGCCAGCAGCAACAAGCCGGGACTGAACTTTACCTACGAGCAGTACTTC. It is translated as CASSNKPGLNFTYEQYF.

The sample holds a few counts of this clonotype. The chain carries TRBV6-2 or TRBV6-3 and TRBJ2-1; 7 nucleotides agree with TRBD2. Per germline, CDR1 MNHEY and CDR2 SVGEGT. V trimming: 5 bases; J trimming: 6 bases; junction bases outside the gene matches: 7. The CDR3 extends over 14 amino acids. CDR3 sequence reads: CASSVLRERNEQFF. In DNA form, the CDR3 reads TGTGCCAGCAGTGTCTTGCGGGAGCGCAATGAGCAGTTCTTC.